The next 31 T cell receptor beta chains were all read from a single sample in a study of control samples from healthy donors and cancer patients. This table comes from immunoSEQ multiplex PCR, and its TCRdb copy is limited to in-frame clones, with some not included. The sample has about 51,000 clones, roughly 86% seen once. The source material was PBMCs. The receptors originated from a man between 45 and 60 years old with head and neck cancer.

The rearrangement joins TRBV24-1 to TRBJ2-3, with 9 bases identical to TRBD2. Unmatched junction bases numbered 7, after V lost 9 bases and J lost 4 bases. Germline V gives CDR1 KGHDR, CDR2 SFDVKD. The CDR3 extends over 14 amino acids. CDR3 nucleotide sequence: TGTGCCACCGAGGGTAGCGGGAGCGCAGATACGCAGTATTTT. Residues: CATEGSGSADTQYF.

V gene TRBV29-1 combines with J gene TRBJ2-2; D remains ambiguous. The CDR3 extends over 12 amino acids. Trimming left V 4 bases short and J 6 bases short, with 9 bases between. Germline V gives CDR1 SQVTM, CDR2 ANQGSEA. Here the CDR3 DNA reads TGCAGCGTTGCGTGGCAGGCCGGGGAGCTGTTTTTT. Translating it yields CSVAWQAGELFF.

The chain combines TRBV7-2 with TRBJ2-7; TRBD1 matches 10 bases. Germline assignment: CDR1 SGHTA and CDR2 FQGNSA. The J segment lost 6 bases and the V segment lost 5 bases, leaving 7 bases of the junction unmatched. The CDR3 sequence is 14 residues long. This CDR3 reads CASSPPGQGSEQYF. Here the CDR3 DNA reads TGTGCCAGCAGCCCTCCGGGACAGGGGAGCGAGCAGTACTTC.

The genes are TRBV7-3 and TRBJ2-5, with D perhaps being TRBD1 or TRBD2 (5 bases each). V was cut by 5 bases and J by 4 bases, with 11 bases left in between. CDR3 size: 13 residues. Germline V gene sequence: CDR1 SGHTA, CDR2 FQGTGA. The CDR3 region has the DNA TGTGCCAGCAGCCCGACGGGACGAGAGACCCAGTACTTC. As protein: CASSPTGRETQYF.

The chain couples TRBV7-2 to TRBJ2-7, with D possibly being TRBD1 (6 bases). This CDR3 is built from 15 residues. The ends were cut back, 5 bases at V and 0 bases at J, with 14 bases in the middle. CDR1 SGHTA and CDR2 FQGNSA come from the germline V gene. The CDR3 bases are TGTGCCAGCAGCACAGAAGGGGGAAGCTCCTACGAGCAGTACTTC. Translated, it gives CASSTEGGSSYEQYF.

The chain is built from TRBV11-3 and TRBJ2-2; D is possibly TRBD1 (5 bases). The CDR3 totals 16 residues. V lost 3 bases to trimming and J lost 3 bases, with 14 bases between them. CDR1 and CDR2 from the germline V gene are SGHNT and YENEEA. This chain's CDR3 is CASSLFSGHHTGELFF. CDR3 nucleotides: TGTGCCAGCAGCTTGTTTTCAGGACACCACACCGGGGAGCTGTTTTTT.

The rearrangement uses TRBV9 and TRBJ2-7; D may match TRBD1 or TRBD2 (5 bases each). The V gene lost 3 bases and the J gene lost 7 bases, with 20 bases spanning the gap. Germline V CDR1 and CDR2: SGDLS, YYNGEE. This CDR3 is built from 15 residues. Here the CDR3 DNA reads TGTGCCAGCAGCGCTTCCGGGACCCTCAGTAAAGAGCAGTACTTC. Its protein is CASSASGTLSKEQYF.

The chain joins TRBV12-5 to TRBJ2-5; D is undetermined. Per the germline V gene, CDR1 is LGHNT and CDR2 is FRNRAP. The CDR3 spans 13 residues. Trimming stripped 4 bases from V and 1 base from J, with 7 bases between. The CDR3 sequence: CASGSPSQETQYF. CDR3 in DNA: TGTGCTAGTGGTTCGCCTAGCCAAGAGACCCAGTACTTC.

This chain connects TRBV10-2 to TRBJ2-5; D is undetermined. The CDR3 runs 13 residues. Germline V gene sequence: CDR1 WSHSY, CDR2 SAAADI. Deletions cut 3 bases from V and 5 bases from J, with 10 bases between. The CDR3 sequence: CASSDGFSETQYF. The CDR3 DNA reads TGCGCCAGCAGTGATGGTTTTTCGGAGACCCAGTACTTC.

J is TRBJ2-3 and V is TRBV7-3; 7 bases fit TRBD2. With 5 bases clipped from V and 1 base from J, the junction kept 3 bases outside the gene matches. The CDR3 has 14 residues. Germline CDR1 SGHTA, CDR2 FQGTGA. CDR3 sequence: CASSARGGTDTQYF. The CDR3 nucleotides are TGTGCCAGCAGCGCCCGGGGGGGCACAGATACGCAGTATTTT.

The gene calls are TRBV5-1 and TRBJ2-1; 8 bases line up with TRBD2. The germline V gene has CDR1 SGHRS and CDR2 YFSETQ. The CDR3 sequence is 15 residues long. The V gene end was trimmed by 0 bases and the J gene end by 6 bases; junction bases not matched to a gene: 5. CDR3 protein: CASSLGVAGSNEQFF. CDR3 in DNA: TGCGCCAGCAGCTTGGGGGTAGCGGGGAGCAATGAGCAGTTCTTC.

The DNA of the CDR3 is TGCAGTGCTAGTCAAGAAGGGACTAGCCTCCAAGAGACCCAGTACTTC. It translates to CSASQEGTSLQETQYF. This chain connects TRBV20-1 to TRBJ2-5; 9 bases are shared with TRBD2. Trimming at V came to 3 bases and at J to 1 base, leaving 9 bases not matched to a gene. The CDR3 length is 16 residues. Germline CDR1 and CDR2: DFQATT and SNEGSKA (reference sequence).

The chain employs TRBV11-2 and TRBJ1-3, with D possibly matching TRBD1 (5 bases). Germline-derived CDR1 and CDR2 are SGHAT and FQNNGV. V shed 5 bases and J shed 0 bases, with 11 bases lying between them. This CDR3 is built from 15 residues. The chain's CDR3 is CASSPTANSGNTIYF. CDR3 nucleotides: TGTGCCAGCAGCCCGACAGCGAACTCTGGAAACACCATATATTTT. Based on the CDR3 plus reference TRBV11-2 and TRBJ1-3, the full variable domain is EAGVAQSPRYKIIEKRQSVAFWCNPISGHATLYWYQQILGQGPKLLIQFQNNGVVDDSQLPKDRFSAERLKGVDSTLKIQPAKLEDSAVYLCASSPTANSGNTIYFGEGSWLTVV.

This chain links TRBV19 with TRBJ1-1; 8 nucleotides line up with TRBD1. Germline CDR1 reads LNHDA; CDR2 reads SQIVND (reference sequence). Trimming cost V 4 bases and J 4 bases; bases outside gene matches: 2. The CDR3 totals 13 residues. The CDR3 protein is CASSKTGVTEAFF. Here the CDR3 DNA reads TGTGCCAGTAGTAAGACAGGGGTCACTGAAGCTTTCTTT.

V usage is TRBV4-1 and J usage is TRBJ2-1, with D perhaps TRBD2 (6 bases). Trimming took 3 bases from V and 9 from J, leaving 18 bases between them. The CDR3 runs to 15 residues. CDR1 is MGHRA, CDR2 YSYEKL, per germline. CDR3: CASSHIGGLAVEQFF. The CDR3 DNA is TGCGCCAGCAGCCATATCGGGGGACTCGCGGTTGAGCAGTTCTTC.

This CDR3 is CASSSELLNEKLFF. CDR3 DNA: TGTGCCAGCAGCTCTGAGCTTCTTAATGAAAAACTGTTTTTT. This rearrangement joins TRBV7-8 to TRBJ1-4; D gene ambiguous. In germline, CDR1 is SGHVS, CDR2 FQNEAQ. The CDR3 has 14 residues. Trimming took 4 bases from V and 4 from J, leaving 10 bases between them. The variable domain in full, completed from reference TRBV7-8 and TRBJ1-4, reads GAGVSQSPRYKVAKRGQDVALRCDPISGHVSLFWYQQALGQGPEFLTYFQNEAQLDKSGLPSDRFFAERPEGSVSTLKIQRTQQEDSAVYLCASSSELLNEKLFFGSGTQLSVL.

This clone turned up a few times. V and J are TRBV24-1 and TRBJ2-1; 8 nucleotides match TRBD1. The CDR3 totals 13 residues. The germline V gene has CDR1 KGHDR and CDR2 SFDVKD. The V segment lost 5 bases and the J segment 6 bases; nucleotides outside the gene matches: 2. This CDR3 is CATSGTGGNEQFF. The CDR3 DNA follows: TGTGCCACCAGTGGTACAGGGGGCAATGAGCAGTTCTTC.

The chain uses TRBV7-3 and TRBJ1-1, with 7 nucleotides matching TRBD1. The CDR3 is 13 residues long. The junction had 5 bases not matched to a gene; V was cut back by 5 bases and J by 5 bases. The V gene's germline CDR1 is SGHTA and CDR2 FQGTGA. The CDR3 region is CASSRGHGTEAFF. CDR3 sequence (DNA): TGTGCCAGCAGCAGGGGGCATGGGACTGAAGCTTTCTTT.

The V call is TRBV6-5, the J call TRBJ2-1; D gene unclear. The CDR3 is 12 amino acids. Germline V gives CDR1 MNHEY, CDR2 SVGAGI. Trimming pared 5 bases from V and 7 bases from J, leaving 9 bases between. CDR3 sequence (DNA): TGTGCCAGCAGTACCGGACCGAATGAGCAGTTCTTC. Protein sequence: CASSTGPNEQFF.

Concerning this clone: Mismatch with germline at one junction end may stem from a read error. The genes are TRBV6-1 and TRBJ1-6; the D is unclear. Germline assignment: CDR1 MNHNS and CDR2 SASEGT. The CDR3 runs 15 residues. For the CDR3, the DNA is TGTGCCGGCAGTGAAAGGAGGCAGAATAATTCACCCCTCCACTTT. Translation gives CAGSERRQNNSPLHF.

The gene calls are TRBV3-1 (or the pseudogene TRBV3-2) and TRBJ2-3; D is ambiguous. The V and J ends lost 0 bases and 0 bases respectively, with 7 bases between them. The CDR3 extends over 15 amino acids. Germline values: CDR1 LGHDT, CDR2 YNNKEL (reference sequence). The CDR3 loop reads CASSQDPESTDTQYF. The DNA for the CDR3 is TGTGCCAGCAGCCAAGACCCAGAGAGCACAGATACGCAGTATTTT.

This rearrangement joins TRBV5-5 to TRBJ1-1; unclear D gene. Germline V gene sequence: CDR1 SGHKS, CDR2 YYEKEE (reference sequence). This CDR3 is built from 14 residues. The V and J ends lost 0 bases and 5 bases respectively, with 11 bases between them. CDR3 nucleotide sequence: TGTGCCAGCAGCTTGGGTGCGGGGTTGACTGAAGCTTTCTTT. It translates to CASSLGAGLTEAFF.

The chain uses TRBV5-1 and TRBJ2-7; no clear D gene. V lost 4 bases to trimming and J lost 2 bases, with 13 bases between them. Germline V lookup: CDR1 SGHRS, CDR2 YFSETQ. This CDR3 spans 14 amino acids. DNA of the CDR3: TGCGCCAGCAGCCTTTCGACGGTGACCTACGAGCAGTACTTC. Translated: CASSLSTVTYEQYF.

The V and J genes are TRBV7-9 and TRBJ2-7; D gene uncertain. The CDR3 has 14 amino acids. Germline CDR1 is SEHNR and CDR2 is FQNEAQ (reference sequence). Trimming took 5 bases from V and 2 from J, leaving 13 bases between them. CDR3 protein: CASSQTESPYEQYF. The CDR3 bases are TGTGCCAGCAGCCAGACTGAGTCCCCCTACGAGCAGTACTTC.

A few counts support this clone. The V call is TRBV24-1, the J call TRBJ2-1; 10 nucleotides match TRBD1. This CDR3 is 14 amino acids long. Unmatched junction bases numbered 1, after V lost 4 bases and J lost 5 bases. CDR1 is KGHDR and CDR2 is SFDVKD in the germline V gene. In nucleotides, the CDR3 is TGTGCCACCAGTGAGGGACAGGGGAACAATGAGCAGTTCTTC. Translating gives CATSEGQGNNEQFF.

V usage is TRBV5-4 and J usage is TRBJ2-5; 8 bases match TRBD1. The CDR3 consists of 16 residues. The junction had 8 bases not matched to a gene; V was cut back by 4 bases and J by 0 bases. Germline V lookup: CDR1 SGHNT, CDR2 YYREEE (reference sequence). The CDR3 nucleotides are TGTGCCAGCAGCCGAAACAGGGGACAGGACCAAGAGACCCAGTACTTC. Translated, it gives CASSRNRGQDQETQYF.

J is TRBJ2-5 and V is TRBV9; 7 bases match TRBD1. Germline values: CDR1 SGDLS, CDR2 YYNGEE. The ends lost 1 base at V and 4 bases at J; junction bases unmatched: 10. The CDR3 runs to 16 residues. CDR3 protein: CASSVTGAQGGETQYF. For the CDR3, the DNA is TGTGCCAGCAGCGTAACAGGGGCGCAAGGGGGAGAGACCCAGTACTTC.

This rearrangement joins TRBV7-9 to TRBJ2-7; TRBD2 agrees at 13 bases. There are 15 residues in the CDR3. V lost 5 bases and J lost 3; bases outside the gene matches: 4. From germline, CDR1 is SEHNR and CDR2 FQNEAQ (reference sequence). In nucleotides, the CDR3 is TGTGCCAGCAGCCCCGGACTAGCGGGGGACTACGAGCAGTACTTC. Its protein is CASSPGLAGDYEQYF.

The CDR3 DNA is TGTGCCAGCAGTTATGCCGGGACTAGCATCACCGGGGAGCTGTTTTTT. Amino acid sequence: CASSYAGTSITGELFF. The J gene is TRBJ2-2, the V gene TRBV6-5; 9 bases agree with TRBD2. Trimming took 3 bases from V and 4 from J; bases not matched to a gene: 6. Per the germline V gene, CDR1 is MNHEY and CDR2 is SVGAGI. CDR3 size: 16 residues.

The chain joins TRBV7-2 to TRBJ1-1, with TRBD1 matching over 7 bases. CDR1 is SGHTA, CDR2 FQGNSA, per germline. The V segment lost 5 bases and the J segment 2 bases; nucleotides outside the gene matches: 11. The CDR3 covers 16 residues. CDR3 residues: CASSLFGTDLNTEAFF. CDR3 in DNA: TGTGCCAGCAGCCTATTTGGGACAGATCTTAACACTGAAGCTTTCTTT.

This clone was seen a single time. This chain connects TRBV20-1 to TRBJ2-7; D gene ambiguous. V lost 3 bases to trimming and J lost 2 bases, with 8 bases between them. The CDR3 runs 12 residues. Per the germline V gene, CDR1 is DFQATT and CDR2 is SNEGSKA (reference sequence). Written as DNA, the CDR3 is TGCAGTGCTAGTAGGGTAACCTACGAGCAGTACTTC. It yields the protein CSASRVTYEQYF.